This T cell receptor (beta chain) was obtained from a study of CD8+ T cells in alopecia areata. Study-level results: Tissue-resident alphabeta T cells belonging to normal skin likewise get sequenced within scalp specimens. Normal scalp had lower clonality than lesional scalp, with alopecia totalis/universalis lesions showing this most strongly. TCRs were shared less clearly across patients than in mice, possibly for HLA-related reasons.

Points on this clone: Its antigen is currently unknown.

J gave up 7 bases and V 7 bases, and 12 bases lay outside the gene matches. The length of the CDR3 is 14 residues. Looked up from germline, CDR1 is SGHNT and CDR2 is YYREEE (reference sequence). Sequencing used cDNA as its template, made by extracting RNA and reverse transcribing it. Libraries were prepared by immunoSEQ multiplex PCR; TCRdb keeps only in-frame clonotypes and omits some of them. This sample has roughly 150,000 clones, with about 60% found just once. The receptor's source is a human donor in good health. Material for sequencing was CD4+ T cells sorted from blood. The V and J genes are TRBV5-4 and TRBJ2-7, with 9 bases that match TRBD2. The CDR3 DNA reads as TGTGCCAGCGGGTCAGAGCGGGAGGTTGGAGAGCAGTACTTC. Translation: CASGSEREVGEQYF.